The sequence of this T cell receptor beta chain was determined in a study of Graves' ophthalmopathy and Graves' hyperthyroidism. Germline CDR1 SGHTA, CDR2 FQGTGA. CDR3 length: 15 residues. Amplified TCR beta CDR3 regions were obtained using RNA transcripts as template. Second-round multiplex PCR followed a first-round RT-PCR using HTBI primers. TCRdb processed the multiplex PCR reads anew with MiXCR; each CDR3 protein has one entry. The sample has 500,000 to 800,000 distinct CDR3 sequences; approximately 39% are singletons. As to this clonotype: At one boundary the junction diverges from the germline segment, which might be a read error.

The V gene is TRBV7-3, the J gene TRBJ1-2, with a possible D match to TRBD1 (5 bases). The sample comprised peripheral blood. This sequence originates from an adult man with Graves' ophthalmopathy. The CDR3 nucleotides read TGTGCCAGCAGCTCCCCCCGGGACGCTCATTATGACTACACCTTC. As protein: CASSSPRDAHYDYTF.